This TCR beta chain was documented in a study of identical twins. Study findings and constraints: Cord blood beta clonotypes that were abundant carried fewer insertions, and memory repertoires showed no such trend. One should note that invariant MAIT and iNKT cells could partly confound zero-insertion analyses.

TCRdb processed the 5' RACE reads anew with MiXCR; each CDR3 protein has one entry. The sample records 200,000 to 250,000 distinct CDR3 sequences, about 11% being singletons. Comment on this clonotype: Its antigen is still unknown.

Each donor (without exception) was a healthy Caucasian. This TCR came from a middle-aged man in good health. Material: memory T cells sorted from blood.

The CDR3 region is CASSSRVQLKNIQYF. In nucleotides, the CDR3 is TGTGCCAGCAGTTCTAGGGTACAGTTAAAAAACATTCAGTACTTC. This chain connects TRBV28 to TRBJ2-4, with D unclear. Germline V lookup: CDR1 MDHEN, CDR2 SYDVKM. The length of the CDR3 is 15 residues. Trimming cost V 4 bases and J 4 bases, with 14 bases left between them. Full variable domain (remainder filled in from reference TRBV28 and TRBJ2-4): DVKVTQSSRYLVKRTGEKVFLECVQDMDHENMFWYRQDPGLGLRLIYFSYDVKMKEKGDIPEGYSVSREKKERFSLILESASTNQTSMYLCASSSRVQLKNIQYFGAGTRLSVL.